Following are 17 T cell receptor beta chains from one sample sequenced in a study of Graves' ophthalmopathy and Graves' hyperthyroidism. Amplification targeted the TCR beta CDR3 regions, with RNA transcripts as the source material. RT-PCR in the first round used HTBI primers; a second-round multiplex PCR followed. TCRdb independently ran MiXCR on the multiplex PCR reads; one entry per CDR3 protein. The sample has 450,000 or so distinct CDR3 sequences, 13% to 15% seen once. Source material: blood. These receptors came from a woman aged 25 to 39 with Graves' ophthalmopathy.

The chain couples TRBV5-1 to TRBJ2-7; 7 bases map to TRBD2. There are 13 residues in the CDR3. Germline V lookup: CDR1 SGHRS, CDR2 YFSETQ. J was trimmed by 11 bases and V by 0 bases; bases with no gene match: 8. The chain's CDR3 is CASSLDRDYPKYF. Written as DNA, the CDR3 is TGCGCCAGCAGCTTGGACCGGGACTATCCTAAGTACTTC. Looking up the rest from reference TRBV5-1 and TRBJ2-7 gives the full variable domain: KAGVTQTPRYLIKTRGQQVTLSCSPISGHRSVSWYQQTPGQGLQFLFEYFSETQRNKGNFPGRFSGRQFSNSRSEMNVSTLELGDSALYLCASSLDRDYPKYFGPGTRLTVT.

The chain has TRBV11-2 and TRBJ2-4; 15 positions match TRBD2. The CDR3 has 18 amino acids. The germline CDR1 and CDR2 sequences are SGHAT and FQNNGV. Trimming removed 6 bases from V and 0 bases from J; junction bases left unmatched: 6. The CDR3 here is CASSPGLAGGLAKNIQYF. The CDR3 DNA is TGTGCCAGCAGTCCGGGACTAGCGGGAGGTTTAGCCAAAAACATTCAGTACTTC.

This chain uses TRBV18 with TRBJ1-5; D unresolved. The CDR3 runs to 15 residues. V lost 1 base to trimming and J lost 4 bases, with 11 bases between them. CDR1 is KGHSH, CDR2 LQKENI, per germline. This chain's CDR3 is CASSPRSNGNQPQHF. The CDR3 DNA reads TGTGCCAGCTCACCACGCAGTAACGGAAATCAGCCCCAGCATTTT.

This clonotype was counted at least ten times. CDR3 sequence reads: CASRGTQNTGELFF. For the CDR3, the DNA is TGTGCCAGCAGGGGGACACAGAACACCGGGGAGCTGTTTTTT. V usage is TRBV2 and J usage is TRBJ2-2; tentatively, D is TRBD1 (6 bases). The CDR3 runs 14 residues. Trimming pared 6 bases from V and 1 base from J, leaving 9 bases between. From germline, CDR1 is SNHLY and CDR2 FYNNEI.

The rearrangement joins TRBV10-3 to TRBJ1-6; D remains ambiguous. The germline V and J ends were trimmed by 2 bases and 4 bases, with 6 bases remaining between them. CDR1 is ENHRY, CDR2 SYGVKD, per germline. The CDR3 totals 14 residues. The DNA for the CDR3 is TGTGCCATCAGTGAGGGCCTGTATAATTCACCCCTCCACTTT. Residues: CAISEGLYNSPLHF.

This clonotype was seen a few times. V and J are TRBV12-3 or TRBV12-4 and TRBJ2-2, with 8 positions matching TRBD2. Trimming cost V 7 bases and J 6 bases; bases outside gene matches: 13. This CDR3 spans 16 amino acids. The CDR3 DNA follows: TGTGCCAGCATGAAGCGGGGGAGGCGGGGCGCCGGGGAGCTGTTTTTT. Translated, it gives CASMKRGRRGAGELFF.

This clonotype was counted many times. The V and J genes are TRBV6-1 and TRBJ2-4; 11 bases align to TRBD1. The CDR3 sequence is 13 residues long. Germline lookup yields CDR1 MNHNS and CDR2 SASEGT. Trimming at V came to 11 bases and at J to 8 bases, leaving 8 bases not matched to a gene. This CDR3 is CASRGDRGDIQYF. As DNA, the CDR3 is TGTGCCTCGAGGGGGGACAGGGGGGACATTCAGTACTTC.

This clonotype came up many times. CDR3 sequence: CASSVDYRQETQYF. The CDR3 DNA is TGTGCCAGCAGCGTAGACTACCGCCAAGAGACCCAGTACTTC. V and J are TRBV9 and TRBJ2-5; D remains unclear. This CDR3 has 14 amino acids. The V and J ends lost 0 bases and 1 base respectively, with 7 bases between them. Germline assignment: CDR1 SGDLS and CDR2 YYNGEE.

Remarks on this clonotype: The junction and the germline gene differ at one end; a read error may be behind it. The V gene is TRBV12-3 or TRBV12-4, the J gene TRBJ2-7; a weak D match, TRBD1 (6 bases). The CDR3 has 17 amino acids. The CDR3 is CASSLPQGRVGSYDQYF. In nucleotides, the CDR3 is TGTGCCAGCAGTCTCCCCCAGGGGCGGGTAGGATCCTACGATCAGTACTTC.

This clonotype was recorded at least ten times. DNA for the CDR3: TGTGCCAGCAGCCCTGGGCCCGGGTCCTACGAGCAGTACTTC. The encoded protein is CASSPGPGSYEQYF. The chain joins TRBV9 to TRBJ2-7; D call uncertain. The CDR3 length is 14 residues. CDR1 SGDLS and CDR2 YYNGEE come from the germline V gene. Trimming left V 4 bases short and J 1 base short, with 12 bases between.

At least ten counts were recorded for this clonotype. The chain recombines TRBV7-8 with TRBJ2-5, with TRBD2 matching over 16 bases. Germline loops: CDR1 SGHVS, CDR2 FQNEAQ. The CDR3 has 17 residues. J gave up 5 bases and V 3 bases, and 6 bases lay outside the gene matches. As DNA, the CDR3 is TGTGCCAGCAGCTTTGGGACTAGCGGGGGGGCGGTCGAGACCCAGTACTTC. This codes for CASSFGTSGGAVETQYF.

This clonotype was counted ten times or more. V usage is TRBV28 and J usage is TRBJ1-1; D unclear. The V gene lost 2 bases and the J gene lost 1 base, with 2 bases spanning the gap. The germline V gene encodes CDR1 MDHEN and CDR2 SYDVKM. The CDR3 sequence is 12 residues long. The CDR3, as DNA: TGTGCCAGCAGTTTAAAGAACACTGAAGCTTTCTTT. Translated, it gives CASSLKNTEAFF.

The rearrangement joins TRBV6-4 to TRBJ2-2; D perhaps matches TRBD2 (6 bases). Germline V lookup: CDR1 MRHNA, CDR2 SNTAGT. This CDR3 has 13 amino acids. V was cut by 3 bases and J by 6 bases, with 8 bases left in between. The CDR3 DNA is TGTGCCAGCAGTGATTGGGGGGCCGGGGAGCTGTTTTTT. As protein: CASSDWGAGELFF.

This clonotype was observed at least ten times. The chain recombines TRBV9 with TRBJ2-7; perhaps TRBD1 as D (7 bases). Trimming stripped 3 bases from V and 0 bases from J, with 10 bases between. The CDR3 has 14 amino acids. CDR1 is SGDLS and CDR2 is YYNGEE in the germline V gene. The CDR3: CASSGRDSSYEQYF. CDR3 in DNA: TGTGCCAGCAGCGGGAGGGACAGCTCCTACGAGCAGTACTTC.

This clonotype was detected ten times or more. V is TRBV9 and J is TRBJ1-5; no clear D. CDR3 length equals 14 residues. V was clipped by 0 bases and J by 5 bases, with 9 bases between them. The germline CDR1 and CDR2 sequences are SGDLS and YYNGEE. The CDR3: CASSVGDGYQPQHF. The CDR3 DNA reads as TGTGCCAGCAGCGTAGGGGATGGGTATCAGCCCCAGCATTTT.

This clonotype occurred many times. This chain links TRBV15 with TRBJ1-5, with no clear D. CDR1 and CDR2 from the germline V gene are LNHNV and YYDKDF (reference sequence). V lost 1 base and J 3 bases, leaving 7 bases between the germline ends. This CDR3 has 14 amino acids. CDR3 DNA sequence: TGTGCCACCAGCAGAGTCCCTAACAATCAGCCCCAGCATTTT. Its protein is CATSRVPNNQPQHF.

At least ten counts were recorded for this clonotype. The chain joins TRBV5-1 to TRBJ2-4; D remains unclear. The ends were cut back, 0 bases at V and 11 bases at J, with 12 bases in the middle. The V gene's germline CDR1 is SGHRS and CDR2 YFSETQ. The CDR3 runs 13 residues. The CDR3 reads CASSLGVSDVQYF. DNA of the CDR3: TGCGCCAGCAGCTTGGGAGTATCGGACGTTCAGTACTTC.